The present T cell receptor (beta chain) was sequenced within a study of response to subunit inactivated influenza vaccine (dated by TCRdb to the late 2010s). About the full investigation: Deep quantitative profiling of the T cell receptor repertoire was used in the study to follow responses to a trivalent subunit inactivated influenza vaccine.

The study at large found these results: The authors proposed that each seasonal influenza vaccination may bring in only a limited number of new T cells.

The CDR3 goes from the cysteine to the phenylalanine over 15 residues. Only the CDR3 part of the read is kept: 45 bases, read in frame from the first base. The CDR1 and CDR2 encoded by the germline V gene are SGHRS and YFSETQ. Relative to germline, V is 0 bases shorter and J is 1 base shorter, with 8 bases between their ends. With regard to this clonotype: There is no known antigen for this receptor. No base qualities exist here, and no much larger clone lies one base off it.

Library method: RT-PCR. Sequencer: Illumina HiSeq 2500. In-frame beta chains were kept once TCRdb had trimmed the public reads at Q25 with fastp and called clones with MiXCR. One record per CDR3 amino acid sequence lists the most common genes and DNA. This sample has 750,000 to 850,000 distinct CDR3 sequences in its table, and around 18% of those were observed once. Of the sample, about a tenth is held by the ten largest clones. This TCR was sampled from a man in his forties or fifties who received an inactivated influenza vaccine. Donor details come from another sample of the same person, matched by shared clones. The rearrangement combines TRBV5-1 with TRBJ1-3; D gene: possibly TRBD1, on 5 matching bases. The specimen was PBMCs from blood, collected more than 4 days after vaccination. In nucleotide form, the sequence is TGCGCCAGCAGCTTGGGGACAAAATCTGGAAACACCATATATTTT. Protein translation: CASSLGTKSGNTIYF.